Described below is a single T cell receptor (beta chain) sequence and its context. The length of the CDR3 is 13 residues. V lost 6 bases to trimming and J lost 2 bases, with 10 bases between them. Germline CDR1 and CDR2: SNHLY and FYNNEI. The sample belongs to a study of shared clonotypes between healthy human individuals. Produced via immunoSEQ multiplex PCR; TCRdb's table is partial and in-frame only. The table records roughly 1,600,000 clones, 97% to 99% of them present only once. J is TRBJ1-1 and V is TRBV2; weak D call: TRBD1 (6 bases). Material for sequencing was naive CD4+ T cells sorted from blood. The subset was: CD45RA+ positively selected. The clonotype comes from a man aged 25-45 years in good health. CDR3 loop: CASSETGNTEAFF. The CDR3 DNA follows: TGTGCCAGCAGCGAGACAGGCAACACTGAAGCTTTCTTT.